This TCR beta chain was identified in a study of shared clonotypes between healthy human individuals. Study conclusions and caveats: Only blood was sampled; tissue repertoires likely differ.

Deep was the level at which the assay was run. Measured with immunoSEQ multiplex PCR; TCRdb has only the in-frame clones, and not every one. The repertoire holds some 2.1 million clones, 95% seen once, with 0.13% in the top ten. This clone is a singleton in its sample. Its cognate antigen is unknown. The sequence derives from a man aged 18 to 29 in good health. Sequencing used naive CD4+ T cells sorted from blood. The subset: CD45RA+ positively selected.

The CDR3 loop is CSVTGLTSGANVLTF. The CDR3 DNA reads as TGCAGCGTAACAGGGCTAACCTCTGGGGCCAACGTCCTGACTTTC. This chain uses TRBV29-1 with TRBJ2-6; possible D gene TRBD1, 6 bases. Germline-derived CDR1 and CDR2 are SQVTM and ANQGSEA. CDR3 size: 15 residues. V was shortened by 6 bases and J by 0 bases, with 12 bases between the two germline ends.